This T cell receptor (beta chain) was identified during a study of patients and donors after allogeneic stem cell transplantation. This clonotype was seen just once. The V gene lost 3 bases and the J gene lost 0 bases, with 15 bases spanning the gap. This CDR3 has 16 residues. One entry per CDR3 protein results from TCRdb running MiXCR on the RT-PCR reads. The repertoire holds about 90,000 distinct CDR3 sequences, with roughly 48% as singletons. The receptor was isolated from a human donor who was either an allogeneic HSCT recipient or a stem cell or donor lymphocyte infusion donor (not recorded which). It is not recorded whose cells these are; they may come from a transplant donor. Sequenced input: blood, either unsorted or a sorted T cell fraction (not recorded which). The chain uses TRBV12-3 or TRBV12-4 and TRBJ2-7; the D gene is possibly TRBD2 (5 bases). The CDR3 region is CASSFGGGRSSYEQYF. CDR3 DNA: TGTGCCAGCAGTTTCGGAGGCGGGCGAAGCTCCTACGAGCAGTACTTC.